This TCR beta chain was sequenced during a study of blood T cells in healthy people across ages. Study overall: About one barcoded TCR beta cDNA was captured per two T cells.

Using a J-beta primer mix together with a sample-barcoded 5' primer, a second PCR was run for about 7 to 12 cycles. TCRdb called the 5' RACE reads again in MiXCR, with one record for every CDR3 protein. The sample includes some 760,000 distinct CDR3 sequences, around 25% of them seen just once. Germline CDR1 SGHRS, CDR2 YFSETQ. This CDR3 has 13 amino acids. Study-wide findings and caveats: Estimates of total diversity, which came from one million sequenced T cells, were considered to be underestimates. Naive T cell percentage and TCR beta diversity correlated strongly.

A few counts support this clonotype. Its matching antigen is unknown. The junction departs from germline at one end; a sequencing error may be responsible. The sample was also reused in another study, on T cells of mothers and their children. That publication notes: The TCR beta CDR3 read count exceeded 9 million for each mother and was several million for each child.

Sample: blood. V usage is TRBV5-1 and J usage is TRBJ2-3, with D unclear. The clonotype comes from a boy aged 5 to 17 in good health. CDR3 in DNA: TGCGCCGGCAGCTTGGAAAGGACAGATACGCAGTATTTT. It translates to CAGSLERTDTQYF.